This TCR beta chain comes out of a study of cytomegalovirus exposure and HLA in healthy donors. Overall study: Genotyping of roughly 400 donors showed that over 80% belonged to the Caucasian-associated ancestry cluster.

Germline V gives CDR1 SGHDN, CDR2 FVKESK. The CDR3 runs to 16 residues. Trimming stripped 0 bases from V and 0 bases from J, with 9 bases between. Amplification used 60 Vbeta primers and 13 Jbeta primers. Profiled with immunoSEQ multiplex PCR; TCRdb holds only in-frame clones, not every one. The table records about 180,000 clones, 75% to 85% of them present only once. The chain employs TRBV14 and TRBJ2-1; D not resolved. This clonotype was sampled from a man aged 25 to 40 in good health and CMV-seropositive. Sequenced: PBMCs. The CDR3 nucleotides read TGTGCCAGCAGCCAAGATCTCGGGTACTCCTACAATGAGCAGTTCTTC. This encodes CASSQDLGYSYNEQFF.